The clone carrying this T cell receptor beta chain was counted a few times. TCRdb fed the RT-PCR reads into MiXCR, producing one record per CDR3 protein. The sample gives roughly 670,000 distinct CDR3 sequences, around 15% of which show up once; 7.5% to 9% is in the top ten. CDR3 length: 17 amino acids. Germline V lookup: CDR1 SGHAT, CDR2 FQNNGV. The V gene end was trimmed by 1 base and the J gene end by 1 base; junction bases not matched to a gene: 5. This specimen belongs to a study of response to subunit inactivated influenza vaccine. The TCR comes from a man aged 50-59 years who received an inactivated influenza vaccine. This specimen consisted of PBMCs from blood, obtained around 15 days before vaccination. The rearrangement uses TRBV11-2 and TRBJ2-1; TRBD2 aligns across 9 bases. CDR3 nucleotide sequence: TGTGCCAGCAGCTTAGCTCGACTAGCGGTTTCCTACAATGAGCAGTTCTTC. Its translation is CASSLARLAVSYNEQFF.